This entry lists 10 T cell receptor beta chains sequenced from one sample in a study of blood T cells in healthy people across ages. A second PCR, run for about 7 to 11 cycles, used a sample-barcoded 5' primer plus a J-beta primer mix. TCRdb fed the 5' RACE reads into MiXCR, producing one record per CDR3 protein. The sample holds approximately 1.5 million distinct CDR3 sequences, 42% seen once. The source material was blood. Source of these receptors: a woman aged 18-29 years in good health.

In its sample, this clonotype was seen a few times. The rearrangement uses TRBV7-9 and TRBJ1-2; no definite D call. The CDR3 runs 15 residues. V shed 1 base and J shed 2 bases, with 11 bases lying between them. The germline CDR1 and CDR2 sequences are SEHNR and FQNEAQ (reference sequence). CDR3 bases: TGTGCCAGCAGCTTAGTGGCAGGAATGAACTATGGCTACACCTTC. Translation: CASSLVAGMNYGYTF.

CDR3 DNA sequence: TGCAGTGCTATATCTCCTCAGGGGGCCTCCTACAATGAGCAGTTCTTC. Amino acid sequence: CSAISPQGASYNEQFF. V and J are TRBV20-1 and TRBJ2-1, with 8 bases fitting TRBD1. The junction had 8 bases not matched to a gene; V was cut back by 4 bases and J by 0 bases. The CDR3 runs to 16 residues. Germline assignment: CDR1 DFQATT and CDR2 SNEGSKA (reference sequence).

This chain links TRBV5-5 with TRBJ1-1; unclear D gene. The CDR3 is 13 amino acids. Trimming took off 3 bases at V and 11 bases at J, with 17 bases between the two ends. Germline CDR1 reads SGHKS; CDR2 reads YYEKEE (reference sequence). This CDR3 reads CASSSEAGFRAFF. CDR3 DNA sequence: TGTGCCAGCAGCTCAGAGGCCGGATTTCGGGCTTTCTTT.

The sample holds a few counts of this clonotype. The chain has TRBV10-2 and TRBJ2-5; TRBD1 or TRBD2 may be the D gene (6 bases each). The V and J ends lost 2 bases and 11 bases respectively, with 21 bases between them. Germline CDR1 reads WSHSY; CDR2 reads SAAADI. This CDR3 has 15 amino acids. In nucleotides, the CDR3 is TGCGCCAGCAGTGAGCGACGGGGGCGATTGGAAGAGCAGTACTTC. Translating it yields CASSERRGRLEEQYF.

The gene calls are TRBV4-1 and TRBJ1-4; 7 positions match TRBD1. The trim removed 2 bases at V and 5 bases at J, leaving 8 bases unmatched. Germline V gene data show CDR1 as MGHRA and CDR2 as YSYEKL. The CDR3 covers 16 residues. The DNA for the CDR3 is TGCGCCAGCAGCCAACCTACAGGGGCCGGCAATGAAAAACTGTTTTTT. Translated: CASSQPTGAGNEKLFF.

This chain's CDR3 is CAGKIRNVDGYTF. The CDR3 bases are TGTGCCGGAAAAATCCGAAACGTCGATGGCTACACCTTC. The chain links TRBV2 to TRBJ1-2; D not certain. CDR3 size: 13 residues. V lost 11 bases and J lost 6, with 19 bases in between. Germline CDR1 and CDR2: SNHLY and FYNNEI.

Comment on this clonotype: A read error may explain this, as a much larger clone is one base away. CDR3 sequence (DNA): TGTGCCGGCAGTTTATTGGAGCGGAGCTCCTACGAGCAGTACTTC. It translates to CAGSLLERSSYEQYF. The rearrangement joins TRBV27 to TRBJ2-7; possible D gene TRBD2, 5 bases. Looked up from germline, CDR1 is MNHEY and CDR2 is SMNVEV (reference sequence). The CDR3 sequence is 15 residues long.

In nucleotides, the CDR3 is TGTGCCAGCAGTTTAGGACTGGGAAATTCACCCCTCCACTTT. Translation gives CASSLGLGNSPLHF. This chain connects TRBV27 to TRBJ1-6; D remains ambiguous. CDR3 size: 14 residues. Germline V gene lookup returns CDR1 MNHEY and CDR2 SMNVEV (reference sequence). V was trimmed by 2 bases and J by 7 bases, leaving 9 bases between them.

A few counts support this clonotype. This rearrangement joins TRBV20-1 to TRBJ1-1, with D possibly being TRBD1 (5 bases). Per germline, CDR1 DFQATT and CDR2 SNEGSKA (reference sequence). Trimming removed 3 bases from V and 5 bases from J, with 13 bases in between. This CDR3 comprises 13 residues. DNA for the CDR3: TGCAGTGCTAGTGTGGGGACGCGTACTGAAGCTTTCTTT. Translating it yields CSASVGTRTEAFF.

This sequence joins TRBV3-1 and TRBJ2-5; TRBD1 might be the D (7 bases). CDR3 length equals 16 residues. CDR1 and CDR2 from the germline V gene are LGHDT and YNNKEL (reference sequence). V shed 0 bases and J shed 2 bases, with 13 bases lying between them. The CDR3 loop reads CASSQEVPGGQETQYF. CDR3 nucleotide sequence: TGTGCCAGCAGCCAAGAGGTGCCAGGGGGGCAAGAGACCCAGTACTTC.